The entry that follows covers one TCR beta chain sequence. The CDR3 is made up of 14 amino acids. Trimming shortened V by 6 bases and J by 2 bases, and 13 bases separated the two germline ends. The germline V gene has CDR1 SGHVS and CDR2 FNYEAQ. This entry belongs to a study of cytomegalovirus exposure and HLA in healthy donors. PCR amplification relied on 60 Vbeta primers (plus 13 Jbeta primers). Clones were read by immunoSEQ multiplex PCR, and TCRdb kept only the in-frame ones, dropping some. The table records 150,000 to 200,000 clones, roughly 80% of them present only once. The sequencing sample was made of PBMCs. The J gene is TRBJ1-1, the V gene TRBV7-6, with D perhaps matching TRBD1 (6 bases). This receptor was identified in a man between 35 and 55 years old in good health and CMV-seronegative. CDR3 coding DNA: TGTGCCAGCAGGGCAGGGGCCCCCAACACTGAAGCTTTCTTT. Its protein is CASRAGAPNTEAFF.